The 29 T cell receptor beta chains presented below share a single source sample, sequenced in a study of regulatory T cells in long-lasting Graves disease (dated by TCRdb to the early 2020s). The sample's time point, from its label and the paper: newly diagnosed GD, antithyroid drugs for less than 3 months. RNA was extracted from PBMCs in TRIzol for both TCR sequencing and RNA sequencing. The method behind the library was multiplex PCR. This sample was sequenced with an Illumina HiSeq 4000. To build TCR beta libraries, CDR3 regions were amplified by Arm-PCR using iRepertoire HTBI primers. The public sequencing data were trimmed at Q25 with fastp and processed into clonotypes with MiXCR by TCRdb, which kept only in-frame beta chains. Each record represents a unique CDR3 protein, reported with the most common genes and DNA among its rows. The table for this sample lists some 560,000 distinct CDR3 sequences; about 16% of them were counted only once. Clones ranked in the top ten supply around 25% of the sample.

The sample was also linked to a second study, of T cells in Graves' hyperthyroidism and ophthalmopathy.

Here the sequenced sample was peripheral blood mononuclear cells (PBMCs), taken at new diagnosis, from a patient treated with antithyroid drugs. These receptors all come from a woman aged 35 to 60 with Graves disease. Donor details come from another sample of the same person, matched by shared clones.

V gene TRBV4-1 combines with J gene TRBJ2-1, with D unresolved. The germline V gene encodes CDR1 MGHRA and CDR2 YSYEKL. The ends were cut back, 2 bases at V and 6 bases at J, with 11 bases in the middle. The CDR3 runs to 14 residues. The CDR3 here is CASSQPLLSNEQFF. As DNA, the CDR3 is TGCGCCAGCAGCCAACCTCTGCTTAGCAATGAGCAGTTCTTC.

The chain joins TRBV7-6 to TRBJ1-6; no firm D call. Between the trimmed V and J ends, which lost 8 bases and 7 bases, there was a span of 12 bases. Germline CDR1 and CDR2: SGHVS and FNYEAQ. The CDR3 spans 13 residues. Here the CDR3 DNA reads TGTGCCAGCGGGTCCGGGGTAAATTCACCCCTCCACTTT. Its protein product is CASGSGVNSPLHF. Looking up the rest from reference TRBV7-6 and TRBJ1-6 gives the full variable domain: GAGVSQSPRYKVTKRGQDVALRCDPISGHVSLYWYRQALGQGPEFLTYFNYEAQQDKSGLPNDRFSAERPEGSISTLTIQRTEQRDSAMYRCASGSGVNSPLHFGNGTRLTVT.

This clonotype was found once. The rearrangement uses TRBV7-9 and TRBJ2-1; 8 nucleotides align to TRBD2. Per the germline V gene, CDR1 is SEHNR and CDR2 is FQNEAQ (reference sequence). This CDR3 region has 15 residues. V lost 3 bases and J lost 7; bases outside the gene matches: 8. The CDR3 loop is CASSFMTGGPNEQFF. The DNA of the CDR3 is TGTGCCAGCAGCTTTATGACGGGGGGGCCGAATGAGCAGTTCTTC.

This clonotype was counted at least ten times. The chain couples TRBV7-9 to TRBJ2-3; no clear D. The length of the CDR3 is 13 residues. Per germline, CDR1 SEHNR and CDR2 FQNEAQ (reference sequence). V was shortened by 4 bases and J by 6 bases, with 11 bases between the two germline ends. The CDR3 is CASSSRGFDTQYF. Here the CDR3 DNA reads TGTGCCAGCAGCTCTCGCGGTTTTGATACGCAGTATTTT.

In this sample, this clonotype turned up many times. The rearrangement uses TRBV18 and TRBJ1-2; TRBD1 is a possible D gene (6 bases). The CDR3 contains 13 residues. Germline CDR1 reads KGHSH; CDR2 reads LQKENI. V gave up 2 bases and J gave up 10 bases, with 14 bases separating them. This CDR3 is CASSPTGSSDYTF. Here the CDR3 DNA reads TGTGCCAGCTCACCAACAGGGAGTTCAGACTACACCTTC. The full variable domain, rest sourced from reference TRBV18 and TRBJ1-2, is NAGVMQNPRHLVRRRGQEARLRCSPMKGHSHVYWYRQLPEEGLKFMVYLQKENIIDESGMPKERFSAEFPKEGPSILRIQQVVRGDSAAYFCASSPTGSSDYTFGSGTRLTVV.

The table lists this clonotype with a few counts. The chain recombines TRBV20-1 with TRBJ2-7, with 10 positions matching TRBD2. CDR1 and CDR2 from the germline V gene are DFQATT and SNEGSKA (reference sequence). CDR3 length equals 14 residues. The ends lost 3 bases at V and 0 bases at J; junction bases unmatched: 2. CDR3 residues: CSARASGGSYEQYF. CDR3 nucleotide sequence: TGCAGTGCTAGGGCTAGCGGGGGCTCCTACGAGCAGTACTTC.

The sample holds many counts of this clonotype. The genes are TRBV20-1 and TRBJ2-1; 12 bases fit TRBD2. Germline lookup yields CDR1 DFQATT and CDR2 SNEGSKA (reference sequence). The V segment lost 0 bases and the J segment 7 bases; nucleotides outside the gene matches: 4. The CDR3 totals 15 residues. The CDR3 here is CSARESSGGGNEQFF. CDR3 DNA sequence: TGCAGTGCTAGAGAATCTAGCGGGGGGGGGAATGAGCAGTTCTTC.

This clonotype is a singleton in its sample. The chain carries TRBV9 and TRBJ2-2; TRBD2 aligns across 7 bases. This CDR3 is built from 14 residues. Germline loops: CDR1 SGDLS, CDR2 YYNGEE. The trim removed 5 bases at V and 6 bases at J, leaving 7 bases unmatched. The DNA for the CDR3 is TGTGCCAGCAGTGGGGGGGGAAGCCCCGGGGAGCTGTTTTTT. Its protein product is CASSGGGSPGELFF.

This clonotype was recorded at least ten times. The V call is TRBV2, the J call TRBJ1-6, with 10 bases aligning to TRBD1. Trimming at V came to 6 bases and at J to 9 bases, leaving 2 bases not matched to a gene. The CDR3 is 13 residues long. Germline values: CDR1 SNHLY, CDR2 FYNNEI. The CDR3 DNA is TGTGCCAGCAGAGACAGGGGGCCTTCACCCCTCCACTTT. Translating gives CASRDRGPSPLHF.

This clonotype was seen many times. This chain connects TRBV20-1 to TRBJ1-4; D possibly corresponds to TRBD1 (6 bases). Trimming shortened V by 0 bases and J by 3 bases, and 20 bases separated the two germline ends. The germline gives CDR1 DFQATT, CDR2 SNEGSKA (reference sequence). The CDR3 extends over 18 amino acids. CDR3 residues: CSARDVTGWEIANEKLFF. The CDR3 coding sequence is TGCAGTGCTAGAGATGTTACAGGGTGGGAGATAGCTAATGAAAAACTGTTTTTT.

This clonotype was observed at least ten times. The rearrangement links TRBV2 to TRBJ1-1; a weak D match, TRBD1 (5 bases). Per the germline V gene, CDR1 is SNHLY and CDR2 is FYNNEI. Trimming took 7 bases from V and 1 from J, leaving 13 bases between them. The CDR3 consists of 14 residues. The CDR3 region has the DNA TGTGCCAGCATTGTTCCCCAGGGGAACACTGAAGCTTTCTTT. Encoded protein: CASIVPQGNTEAFF.

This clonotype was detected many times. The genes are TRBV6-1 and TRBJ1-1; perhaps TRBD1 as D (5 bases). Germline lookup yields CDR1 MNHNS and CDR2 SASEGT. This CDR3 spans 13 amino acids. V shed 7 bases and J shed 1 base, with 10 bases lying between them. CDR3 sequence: CASNGQTNTEAFF. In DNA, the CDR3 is TGTGCCAGCAACGGACAAACGAACACTGAAGCTTTCTTT.

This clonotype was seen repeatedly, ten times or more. The CDR3 region has the DNA TGTGCCAGCAGTACCCGACAGGGGACGGGGAACAATGAGCAGTTCTTC. This sequence encodes CASSTRQGTGNNEQFF. The rearrangement links TRBV12-3 or TRBV12-4 to TRBJ2-1; TRBD1 matches 8 bases. Trimming removed 5 bases from V and 5 bases from J; junction bases left unmatched: 11. The CDR3 sequence is 16 residues long.

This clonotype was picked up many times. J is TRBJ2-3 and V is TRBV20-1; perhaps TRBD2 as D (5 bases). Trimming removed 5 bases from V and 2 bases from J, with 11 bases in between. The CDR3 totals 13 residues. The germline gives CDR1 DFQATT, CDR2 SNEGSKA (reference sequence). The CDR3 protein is CSAWTGTTDTQYF. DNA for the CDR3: TGCAGTGCTTGGACGGGAACCACAGATACGCAGTATTTT.

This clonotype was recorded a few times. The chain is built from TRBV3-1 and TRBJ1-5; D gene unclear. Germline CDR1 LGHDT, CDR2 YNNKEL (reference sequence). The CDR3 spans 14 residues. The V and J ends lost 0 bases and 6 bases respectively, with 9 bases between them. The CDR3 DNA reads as TGTGCCAGCAGCCAAGAAGGGTTGACTCAGCCCCAGCATTTT. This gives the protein CASSQEGLTQPQHF.

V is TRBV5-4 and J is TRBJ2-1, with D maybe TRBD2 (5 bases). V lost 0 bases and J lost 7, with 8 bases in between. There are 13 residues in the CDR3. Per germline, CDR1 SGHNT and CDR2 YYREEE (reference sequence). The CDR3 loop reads CASSLASRNEQFF. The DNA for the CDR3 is TGTGCCAGCAGCTTGGCTAGCCGGAATGAGCAGTTCTTC.

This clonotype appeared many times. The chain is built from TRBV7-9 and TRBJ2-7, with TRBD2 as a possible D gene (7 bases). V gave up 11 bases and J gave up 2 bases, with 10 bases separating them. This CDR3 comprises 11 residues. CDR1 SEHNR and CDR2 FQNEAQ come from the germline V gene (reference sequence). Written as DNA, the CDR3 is TGTGCCGGGGGGGGGCCCTACGAGCAGTACTTC. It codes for CAGGGPYEQYF. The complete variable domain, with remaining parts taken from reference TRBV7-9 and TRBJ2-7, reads DTGVSQNPRHKITKRGQNVTFRCDPISEHNRLYWYRQTLGQGPEFLTYFQNEAQLEKSRLLSDRFSAERPKGSFSTLEIQRTEQGDSAMYLCAGGGPYEQYFGPGTRLTVT.

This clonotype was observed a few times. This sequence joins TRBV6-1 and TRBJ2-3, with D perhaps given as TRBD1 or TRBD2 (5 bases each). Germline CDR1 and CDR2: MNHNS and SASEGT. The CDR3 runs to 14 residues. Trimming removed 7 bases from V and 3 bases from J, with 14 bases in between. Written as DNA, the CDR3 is TGTGCCAGCAAACCGGGACCGCAAACAGATACGCAGTATTTT. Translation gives CASKPGPQTDTQYF.

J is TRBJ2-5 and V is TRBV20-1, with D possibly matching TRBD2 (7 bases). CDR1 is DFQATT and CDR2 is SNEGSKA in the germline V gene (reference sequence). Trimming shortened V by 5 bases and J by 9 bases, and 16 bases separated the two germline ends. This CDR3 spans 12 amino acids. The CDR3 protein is CSAGGGGQAQYF. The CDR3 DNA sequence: TGCAGTGCTGGGGGGGGCGGGCAGGCCCAGTACTTC.

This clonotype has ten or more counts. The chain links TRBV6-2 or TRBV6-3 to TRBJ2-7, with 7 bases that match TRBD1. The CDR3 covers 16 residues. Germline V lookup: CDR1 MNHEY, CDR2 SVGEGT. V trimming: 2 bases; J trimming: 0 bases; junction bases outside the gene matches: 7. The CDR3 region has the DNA TGTGCCAGCAGTTACGGGACAGTGTCGAGCTCCTACGAGCAGTACTTC. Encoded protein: CASSYGTVSSSYEQYF.

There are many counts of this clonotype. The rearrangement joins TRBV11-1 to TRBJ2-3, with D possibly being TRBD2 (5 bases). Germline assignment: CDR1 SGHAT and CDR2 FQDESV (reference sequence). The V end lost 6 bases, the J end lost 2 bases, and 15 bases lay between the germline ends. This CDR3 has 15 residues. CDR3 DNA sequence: TGTGCCAGCAGAGAAACCCGGACTGACACAGATACGCAGTATTTT. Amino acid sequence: CASRETRTDTDTQYF.

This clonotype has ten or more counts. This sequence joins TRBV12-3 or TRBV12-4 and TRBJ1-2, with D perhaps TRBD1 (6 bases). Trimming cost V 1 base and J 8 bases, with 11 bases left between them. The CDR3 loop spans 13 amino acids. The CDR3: CASSLGTAGGYTF. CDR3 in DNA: TGTGCCAGCAGTTTAGGGACAGCAGGAGGCTACACCTTC.

CDR3 in amino acids: CASSAEAFSGKLFF. CDR3 DNA: TGTGCCAGCAGTGCAGAAGCCTTTTCTGGAAAACTGTTTTTT. The chain is built from TRBV2 and TRBJ1-4; D unresolved. The length of the CDR3 is 14 residues. Germline CDR1 is SNHLY and CDR2 is FYNNEI. Trimming cost V 4 bases and J 10 bases, with 16 bases left between them.

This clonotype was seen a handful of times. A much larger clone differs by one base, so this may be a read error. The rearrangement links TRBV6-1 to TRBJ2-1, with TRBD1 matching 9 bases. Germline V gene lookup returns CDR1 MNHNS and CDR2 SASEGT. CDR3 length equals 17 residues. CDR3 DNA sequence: TGTGCCAGCACCGAACTCCACAGACAGGGGGTTGACGATGAGCAGCTCTTC. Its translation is CASTELHRQGVDDEQLF.

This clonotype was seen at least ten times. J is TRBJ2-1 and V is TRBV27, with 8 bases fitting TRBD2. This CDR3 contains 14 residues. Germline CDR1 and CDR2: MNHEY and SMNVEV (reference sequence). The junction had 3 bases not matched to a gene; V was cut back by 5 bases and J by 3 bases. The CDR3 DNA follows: TGTGCCAGCAGTCCGGGGGGGAACTACAATGAGCAGTTCTTC. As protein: CASSPGGNYNEQFF.

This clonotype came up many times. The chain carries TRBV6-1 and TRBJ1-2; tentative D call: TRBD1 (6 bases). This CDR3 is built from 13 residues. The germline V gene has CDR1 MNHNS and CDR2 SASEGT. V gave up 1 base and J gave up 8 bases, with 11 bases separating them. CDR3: CASSEGRGHGYTF. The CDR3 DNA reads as TGTGCCAGCAGTGAAGGGAGGGGACACGGCTACACCTTC.

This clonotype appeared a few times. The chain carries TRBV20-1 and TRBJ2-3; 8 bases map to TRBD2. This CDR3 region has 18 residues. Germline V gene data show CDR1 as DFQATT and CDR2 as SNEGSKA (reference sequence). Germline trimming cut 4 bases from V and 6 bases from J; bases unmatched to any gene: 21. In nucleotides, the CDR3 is TGCAGTGCTACCCCTCCGGGGGGTAGCGGGGTGCCGGCGGATACGCAGTATTTT. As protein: CSATPPGGSGVPADTQYF.

CDR3 in amino acids: CSATAVNTGELFF. The CDR3 DNA is TGCAGCGCGACCGCGGTAAACACCGGGGAGCTGTTTTTT. The chain couples TRBV29-1 to TRBJ2-2; D not certain. V lost 7 bases, J lost 2 bases, and 11 bases lay in between. Germline V lookup: CDR1 SQVTM, CDR2 ANQGSEA. The CDR3 spans 13 residues.

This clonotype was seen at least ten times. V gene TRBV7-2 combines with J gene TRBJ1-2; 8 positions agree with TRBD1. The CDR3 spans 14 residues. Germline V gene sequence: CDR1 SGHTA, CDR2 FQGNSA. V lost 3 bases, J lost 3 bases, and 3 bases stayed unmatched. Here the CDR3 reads CASSLDRDDYGYTF. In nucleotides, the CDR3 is TGTGCCAGCAGCTTGGACAGGGATGACTATGGCTACACCTTC.